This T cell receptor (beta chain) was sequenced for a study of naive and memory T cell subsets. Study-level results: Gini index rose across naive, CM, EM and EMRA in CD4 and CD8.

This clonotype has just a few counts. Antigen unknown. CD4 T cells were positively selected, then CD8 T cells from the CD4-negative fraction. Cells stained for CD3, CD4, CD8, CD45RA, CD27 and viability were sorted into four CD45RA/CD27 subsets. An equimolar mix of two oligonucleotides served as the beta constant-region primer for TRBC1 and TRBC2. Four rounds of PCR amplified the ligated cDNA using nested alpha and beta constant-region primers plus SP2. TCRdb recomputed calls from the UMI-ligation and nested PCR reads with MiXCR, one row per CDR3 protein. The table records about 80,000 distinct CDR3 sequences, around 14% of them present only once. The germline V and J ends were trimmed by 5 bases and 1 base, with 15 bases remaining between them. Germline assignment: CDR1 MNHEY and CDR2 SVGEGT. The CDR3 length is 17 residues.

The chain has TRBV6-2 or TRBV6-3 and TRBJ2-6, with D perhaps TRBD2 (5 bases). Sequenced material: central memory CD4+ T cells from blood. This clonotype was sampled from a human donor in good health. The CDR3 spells CASSPPPRGSGANVLTF. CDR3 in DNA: TGTGCCAGCAGTCCACCCCCCCGCGGGTCTGGGGCCAACGTCCTGACTTTC.